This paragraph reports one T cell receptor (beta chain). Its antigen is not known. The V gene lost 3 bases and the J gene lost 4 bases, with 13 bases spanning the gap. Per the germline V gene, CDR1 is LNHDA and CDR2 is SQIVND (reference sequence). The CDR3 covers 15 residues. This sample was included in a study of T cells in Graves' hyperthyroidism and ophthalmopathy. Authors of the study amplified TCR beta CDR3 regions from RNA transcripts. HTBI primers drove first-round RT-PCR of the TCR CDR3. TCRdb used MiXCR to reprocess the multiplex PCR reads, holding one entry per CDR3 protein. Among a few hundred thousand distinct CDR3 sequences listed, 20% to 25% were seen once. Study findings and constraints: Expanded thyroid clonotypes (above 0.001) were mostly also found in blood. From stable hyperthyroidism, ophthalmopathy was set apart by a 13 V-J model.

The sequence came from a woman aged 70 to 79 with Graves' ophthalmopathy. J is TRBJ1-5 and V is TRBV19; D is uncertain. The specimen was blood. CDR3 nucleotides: TGTGCCAGTAGTATTGTTCCCCCGGTGAATCAGCCCCAGCATTTT. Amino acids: CASSIVPPVNQPQHF. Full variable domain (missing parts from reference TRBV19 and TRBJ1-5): DGGITQSPKYLFRKEGQNVTLSCEQNLNHDAMYWYRQDPGQGLRLIYYSQIVNDFQKGDIAEGYSVSREKKESFPLTVTSAQKNPTAFYLCASSIVPPVNQPQHFGDGTRLSIL.